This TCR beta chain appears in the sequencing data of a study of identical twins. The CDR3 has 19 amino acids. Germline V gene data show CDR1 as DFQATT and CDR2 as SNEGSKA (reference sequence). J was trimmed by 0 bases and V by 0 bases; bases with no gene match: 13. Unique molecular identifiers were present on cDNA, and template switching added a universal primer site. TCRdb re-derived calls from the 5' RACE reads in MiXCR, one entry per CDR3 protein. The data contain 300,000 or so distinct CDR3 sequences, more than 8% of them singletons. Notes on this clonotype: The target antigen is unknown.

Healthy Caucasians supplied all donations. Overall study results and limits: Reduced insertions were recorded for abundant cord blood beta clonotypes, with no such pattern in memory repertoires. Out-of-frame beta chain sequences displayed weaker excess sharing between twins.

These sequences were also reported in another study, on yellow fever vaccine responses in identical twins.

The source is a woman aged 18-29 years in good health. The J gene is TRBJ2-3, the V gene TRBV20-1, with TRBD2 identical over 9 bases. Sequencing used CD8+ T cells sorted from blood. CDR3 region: CSARDRHTTGTSSTDTQYF. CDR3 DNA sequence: TGCAGTGCTAGAGATCGTCACACAACCGGGACTAGCAGCACAGATACGCAGTATTTT.